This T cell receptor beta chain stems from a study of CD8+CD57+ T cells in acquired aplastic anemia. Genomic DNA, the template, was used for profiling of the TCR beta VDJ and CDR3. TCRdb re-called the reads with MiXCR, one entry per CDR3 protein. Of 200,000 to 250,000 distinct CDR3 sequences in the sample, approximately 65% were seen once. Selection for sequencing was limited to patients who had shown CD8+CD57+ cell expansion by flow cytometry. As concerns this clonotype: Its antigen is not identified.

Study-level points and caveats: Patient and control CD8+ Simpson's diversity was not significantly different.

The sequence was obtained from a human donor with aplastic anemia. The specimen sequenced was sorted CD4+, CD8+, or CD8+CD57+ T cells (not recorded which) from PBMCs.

The CDR3 here is CATSPAGGNQPQHF. The CDR3, as DNA: TGTGCCACTAGTCCCGCAGGCGGCAATCAGCCCCAGCATTTT. The chain joins TRBV10-3 to TRBJ1-5; D uncertain. There are 14 residues in the CDR3. Germline assignment: CDR1 ENHRY and CDR2 SYGVKD. V lost 10 bases and J lost 2, with 15 bases in between.